Following are 11 T cell receptor beta chains from one sample sequenced in a study of identical twins. TCRdb processed the 5' RACE reads anew with MiXCR; each CDR3 protein has one entry. This table has hundreds of thousands of distinct CDR3 sequences, about 7.3% appearing once. These data also formed part of another study, on yellow fever vaccine responses in identical twins.

The material sequenced was memory (CD45RO+) T cells sorted from blood. These receptors came from a woman aged 18-30 years in good health.

The V gene is TRBV27, the J gene TRBJ1-2; D is ambiguous. Germline CDR1 and CDR2: MNHEY and SMNVEV (reference sequence). The CDR3 consists of 14 residues. V was pared by 5 bases and J by 4 bases, with 14 bases between. CDR3 coding DNA: TGTGCCAGCAGTCTCACCCTCCCGGGCTATGGCTACACCTTC. Amino acid sequence: CASSLTLPGYGYTF.

This clonotype came up many times. This chain links TRBV6-1 with TRBJ2-3; TRBD1 aligns across 10 bases. CDR1 and CDR2 (germline): MNHNS, SASEGT. CDR3 length: 15 residues. Trimming removed 6 bases from V and 3 bases from J; junction bases left unmatched: 6. The CDR3 DNA sequence: TGTGCCAGCAGAGACAGGGGGCAGGGGACAGATACGCAGTATTTT. Amino acid sequence: CASRDRGQGTDTQYF.

This clonotype was counted a few times. This sequence joins TRBV7-9 and TRBJ1-2; no definite D call. The germline CDR1 and CDR2 sequences are SEHNR and FQNEAQ (reference sequence). The V gene lost 6 bases and the J gene lost 4 bases, with 9 bases spanning the gap. CDR3 length: 12 residues. The CDR3 region is CASSSNTYGYTF. The CDR3 DNA sequence: TGTGCCAGCAGTTCAAACACCTATGGCTACACCTTC.

This chain connects TRBV4-2 to TRBJ2-3, with 15 bases identical to TRBD2. V was pared by 4 bases and J by 4 bases, with 12 bases of the junction left unmatched. CDR1 and CDR2 from the germline V gene are LGHNA and YNFKEQ. CDR3 length: 19 residues. As DNA, the CDR3 is TGTGCCAGCAGCCCCGGGACTAGCGGGGGGCGCCTGGGAGCAGATACGCAGTATTTT. It encodes CASSPGTSGGRLGADTQYF.

J is TRBJ2-1 and V is TRBV4-2; D remains unclear. The CDR3 extends over 14 amino acids. Per the germline V gene, CDR1 is LGHNA and CDR2 is YNFKEQ. V lost 1 base to trimming and J lost 3 bases, with 7 bases between them. The CDR3 DNA reads as TGTGCCAGCAGCCAAGGAGACTTCTACAATGAGCAGTTCTTC. As protein: CASSQGDFYNEQFF.

This clonotype was recorded at least ten times. This chain joins TRBV7-9 and TRBJ1-3; D uncertain. CDR1 is SEHNR, CDR2 FQNEAQ, per germline (reference sequence). V was pared by 6 bases and J by 0 bases, with 18 bases between. The CDR3 runs 17 residues. The CDR3 nucleotides are TGTGCCAGCAGTTTGGGCCAAGGCCAAATCTCTGGAAACACCATATATTTT. Protein: CASSLGQGQISGNTIYF.

This clonotype was counted many times. The rearrangement joins TRBV7-9 to TRBJ2-3, with D unresolved. V lost 5 bases, J lost 1 base, and 10 bases lay in between. This CDR3 is built from 14 residues. Germline V gene sequence: CDR1 SEHNR, CDR2 FQNEAQ (reference sequence). CDR3 sequence: CASSPFLGTDTQYF. CDR3 coding DNA: TGTGCCAGCAGCCCGTTTTTGGGCACAGATACGCAGTATTTT.

This clonotype was picked up many times. This rearrangement joins TRBV29-1 to TRBJ2-7; 9 positions agree with TRBD1. Per the germline V gene, CDR1 is SQVTM and CDR2 is ANQGSEA. CDR3 length: 13 amino acids. J was trimmed by 5 bases and V by 4 bases; bases with no gene match: 6. CDR3 DNA: TGCAGCGTTGTTAAGGACAGGGGCGACGAGCAGTACTTC. This sequence encodes CSVVKDRGDEQYF.

There are many counts of this clonotype. The chain couples TRBV28 to TRBJ2-7; 7 bases match TRBD1. Germline V gene sequence: CDR1 MDHEN, CDR2 SYDVKM. Losses at the gene ends were 5 bases for V and 0 bases for J; bases not matched to a gene: 4. CDR3 length equals 14 residues. CDR3 sequence reads: CASSPHRGSYEQYF. Written as DNA, the CDR3 is TGTGCCAGCAGTCCGCACAGGGGCTCCTACGAGCAGTACTTC.

This clonotype was counted many times. The V call is TRBV3-1, the J call TRBJ2-7; TRBD2 is a possible D gene (6 bases). Per germline, CDR1 LGHDT and CDR2 YNNKEL (reference sequence). The CDR3 runs to 12 residues. The V gene lost 4 bases and the J gene lost 4 bases, with 8 bases spanning the gap. CDR3 in amino acids: CASSRGGYEQYF. The CDR3 DNA reads as TGTGCCAGCAGCCGGGGAGGTTACGAGCAGTACTTC.

The table lists this clonotype with many counts. V usage is TRBV6-1 and J usage is TRBJ1-5; a possible D gene is TRBD1 (5 bases). Trimming removed 10 bases from V and 2 bases from J, with 15 bases in between. The CDR3 runs 14 residues. CDR1 and CDR2 from the germline V gene are MNHNS and SASEGT. The CDR3: CATTRDGGNQPQHF. DNA for the CDR3: TGTGCCACCACCAGGGATGGTGGCAATCAGCCCCAGCATTTT.